The 26 T cell receptor beta chains given below trace back to one sample, sequenced in a study of shared clonotypes between healthy human individuals. Some clones are missing from TCRdb's copy, which holds only in-frame ones; the method was immunoSEQ multiplex PCR. The table lists some 360,000 clones, more than 60% of them singletons. The specimen sequenced was memory CD4+ T cells sorted from blood. The subset was: CD45RA-negative fraction. Every receptor here comes from a man aged 25-40 years in good health.

This sequence joins TRBV7-2 and TRBJ1-2, with 12 bases that match TRBD1. This CDR3 comprises 15 residues. CDR1 and CDR2 (germline): SGHTA, FQGNSA. J gave up 6 bases and V 2 bases, and 4 bases lay outside the gene matches. Here the CDR3 DNA reads TGTGCCAGCAGCTTATTGGGACAGGGGGCGAATGGCTACACCTTC. It translates to CASSLLGQGANGYTF. Looking up the rest from reference TRBV7-2 and TRBJ1-2 gives the full variable domain: GAGVSQSPSNKVTEKGKDVELRCDPISGHTALYWYRQSLGQGLEFLIYFQGNSAPDKSGLPSDRFSAERTGGSVSTLTIQRTQQEDSAVYLCASSLLGQGANGYTFGSGTRLTVV.

V usage is TRBV21-1 and J usage is TRBJ1-1. TRBV21-1 is a pseudogene segment. The CDR3 spans 12 residues. The CDR3 coding sequence is TGTGCCAGCTATGTGTTGAACACTGAAGCTTTCTTT. Translating gives CASYVLNTEAFF.

About this clone: This likely comes from a read error, as the CDR3 has no conserved phenylalanine or tryptophan at its end. No DNA is shown, since the ends of the CDR3 on it are uncertain; the CDR3 is the one TCRdb lists. The V call is TRBV5-4, the J call TRBJ1-1; the table's D gene call, TRBD1, was not cross checked with the DNA. CDR1 is SGHNT and CDR2 is YYREEE in the germline V gene (reference sequence). Including both end residues, the CDR3 is 9 amino acids long. The CDR3 region is CASSTGQGL.

The chain has TRBV25-1 and TRBJ2-3; the D gene could be TRBD1 or TRBD2 (7 bases each). Germline V gene lookup returns CDR1 MGHDK and CDR2 SYGVNS. Trimming left V 10 bases short and J 2 bases short, with 16 bases between. The CDR3 has 14 amino acids. CDR3 in DNA: TGTGCCACCTCCAGGGGGGGGAACACAGATACGCAGTATTTT. Amino acids: CATSRGGNTDTQYF.

This sequence joins TRBV6-1 and TRBJ2-1, with TRBD1 identical over 7 bases. This CDR3 region has 13 residues. Per the germline V gene, CDR1 is MNHNS and CDR2 is SASEGT. V lost 2 bases to trimming and J lost 13 bases; unmatched junction nucleotides: 8. The CDR3 is CASSESLGDRQFF. The CDR3 bases are TGTGCCAGCAGTGAATCTCTGGGGGACAGACAGTTCTTC.

The chain employs TRBV19 and TRBJ2-1, with D perhaps matching TRBD2 (6 bases). Trimming shortened V by 0 bases and J by 10 bases, and 13 bases separated the two germline ends. The CDR3 runs to 14 residues. From germline, CDR1 is LNHDA and CDR2 SQIVND (reference sequence). The chain's CDR3 is CASSIDHGGREQFF. The CDR3 DNA reads as TGTGCCAGTAGTATAGATCATGGAGGGAGGGAGCAGTTCTTC.

The rearrangement links TRBV18 to TRBJ2-5; the match to TRBD1 covers 8 bases. V was pared by 3 bases and J by 6 bases, with 6 bases of the junction left unmatched. Germline CDR1 reads KGHSH; CDR2 reads LQKENI. The CDR3 contains 14 residues. CDR3 residues: CASSPGTGSQTQYF. CDR3 nucleotides: TGTGCCAGCTCACCGGGGACAGGATCACAGACCCAGTACTTC.

This clone was detected a few times. The chain recombines TRBV21-1 with TRBJ1-3. TRBV21-1 is marked as a pseudogene. The length of the CDR3 is 12 residues. The CDR3 protein is CASGGTGNTIYF. CDR3 bases: TGTGCCAGCGGAGGAACTGGAAACACCATATATTTT.

This clone was observed a few times. This rearrangement joins TRBV7-2 to TRBJ2-5, with D unresolved. The V and J ends lost 5 bases and 5 bases respectively, with 9 bases between them. CDR3 size: 12 residues. Germline assignment: CDR1 SGHTA and CDR2 FQGNSA. The CDR3 here is CASSPLRETQYF. CDR3 sequence (DNA): TGTGCCAGCAGCCCACTACGGGAGACCCAGTACTTC. The whole variable domain, remainder taken from reference TRBV7-2 and TRBJ2-5, is GAGVSQSPSNKVTEKGKDVELRCDPISGHTALYWYRQSLGQGLEFLIYFQGNSAPDKSGLPSDRFSAERTGGSVSTLTIQRTQQEDSAVYLCASSPLRETQYFGPGTRLLVL.

Concerning this clone itself: This sample also contains other DNA sequences that code for the same CDR3. This chain joins TRBV28 and TRBJ1-5; 8 nucleotides line up with TRBD1. This CDR3 region has 14 residues. Germline CDR1 MDHEN, CDR2 SYDVKM. Trimming cost V 6 bases and J 1 base; bases outside gene matches: 2. CDR3 in amino acids: CASRRQGSNQPQHF. Written as DNA, the CDR3 is TGTGCCAGCAGGAGACAGGGGAGCAATCAGCCCCAGCATTTT.

In the case of this clone: At the DNA level, this CDR3 is encoded by other sequences in the same sample as well. The CDR3 region has the DNA TGTGCCAGCTCACCCAAACGGGAGACCCAGTACTTC. This codes for CASSPKRETQYF. This chain uses TRBV18 with TRBJ2-5; D gene unclear. The CDR3 is 12 residues long. V lost 3 bases, J lost 5 bases, and 7 bases lay in between. The V gene's germline CDR1 is KGHSH and CDR2 LQKENI.

The table lists this clone with a count of one. In DNA form, the CDR3 reads TGCGCCAGCAGCGAACAGGGGAGGCAAGAGACCCAGTACTTC. It specifies CASSEQGRQETQYF. This chain uses TRBV5-1 with TRBJ2-5; TRBD1 is a possible D gene (7 bases). This CDR3 spans 14 amino acids. The V end was cut by 4 bases, the J end by 2 bases, with 12 bases between. Germline CDR1 is SGHRS and CDR2 is YFSETQ.

The chain uses TRBV28 and TRBJ2-7, with 12 nucleotides matching TRBD2. The V gene's germline CDR1 is MDHEN and CDR2 SYDVKM. The V segment lost 6 bases and the J segment 3 bases; nucleotides outside the gene matches: 6. CDR3 size: 15 residues. CDR3 in amino acids: CASSSTSGSFYEQYF. CDR3 in DNA: TGTGCCAGCAGCTCGACTAGCGGGAGCTTCTACGAGCAGTACTTC.

In its sample, this clone was seen once. The rearrangement joins TRBV5-5 to TRBJ2-5; D gene ambiguous. The length of the CDR3 is 13 residues. Trimming removed 2 bases from V and 7 bases from J, with 12 bases in between. Looked up from germline, CDR1 is SGHKS and CDR2 is YYEKEE (reference sequence). In nucleotides, the CDR3 is TGTGCCAGCAGCTTCGGCAGCCCCGGGACCCAGTACTTC. Its protein product is CASSFGSPGTQYF.

This clone was found a few times. The rearrangement uses TRBV15 and TRBJ1-5; TRBD1 might be the D (5 bases). The CDR3 is 15 amino acids. V dropped 5 bases and J dropped 6 bases, with 17 bases sitting between them. The germline CDR1 and CDR2 sequences are LNHNV and YYDKDF (reference sequence). CDR3 region: CATSSPPGDGQPQHF. CDR3 in DNA: TGTGCCACCAGCTCACCCCCCGGGGACGGTCAGCCCCAGCATTTT.

This chain links TRBV7-7 with TRBJ2-3, with D perhaps TRBD2 (5 bases). This CDR3 region has 13 residues. Germline CDR1 SSHAT, CDR2 FNYEAQ (reference sequence). The germline V and J ends were trimmed by 1 base and 10 bases, with 12 bases remaining between them. The CDR3 is CASSLDGVKAQYF. In nucleotides, the CDR3 is TGTGCCAGCAGCTTAGACGGGGTTAAGGCGCAGTATTTT.

This sequence joins TRBV7-9 and TRBJ1-5; no clear D. This CDR3 contains 12 residues. The germline gives CDR1 SEHNR, CDR2 FQNEAQ (reference sequence). Trimming removed 2 bases at V and 3 bases at J, with 2 bases between. The CDR3 sequence: CASSLPNQPQHF. DNA for the CDR3: TGTGCCAGCAGCTTACCCAATCAGCCCCAGCATTTT. Looking up the rest from reference TRBV7-9 and TRBJ1-5 gives the full variable domain: DTGVSQNPRHKITKRGQNVTFRCDPISEHNRLYWYRQTLGQGPEFLTYFQNEAQLEKSRLLSDRFSAERPKGSFSTLEIQRTEQGDSAMYLCASSLPNQPQHFGDGTRLSIL.

The chain combines TRBV5-1 with TRBJ1-4, with 7 bases that match TRBD1. The germline gives CDR1 SGHRS, CDR2 YFSETQ. V was pared by 1 base and J by 4 bases, with 10 bases of the junction left unmatched. There are 17 residues in the CDR3. In DNA, the CDR3 is TGCGCCAGCAGCTTGACCGGAAATACAGGGGTTAATGAAAAACTGTTTTTT. Translated: CASSLTGNTGVNEKLFF. Complete variable domain (other parts from reference TRBV5-1 and TRBJ1-4): KAGVTQTPRYLIKTRGQQVTLSCSPISGHRSVSWYQQTPGQGLQFLFEYFSETQRNKGNFPGRFSGRQFSNSRSEMNVSTLELGDSALYLCASSLTGNTGVNEKLFFGSGTQLSVL.

The rearrangement links TRBV2 to TRBJ1-2; 8 bases are shared with TRBD1. The CDR3 runs to 14 residues. Germline V gene lookup returns CDR1 SNHLY and CDR2 FYNNEI. With V trimmed by 3 bases and J by 5 bases, 5 bases remained unmatched. In nucleotides, the CDR3 is TGTGCCAGCAGTGAGCAGGGGGCAGAGTATGGCTACACCTTC. This gives the protein CASSEQGAEYGYTF. Full variable domain (rest looked up from reference TRBV2 and TRBJ1-2): EPEVTQTPSHQVTQMGQEVILRCVPISNHLYFYWYRQILGQKVEFLVSFYNNEISEKSEIFDDQFSVERPDGSNFTLKIRSTKLEDSAMYFCASSEQGAEYGYTFGSGTRLTVV.

This clone was recorded only once. The V call is TRBV7-2, the J call TRBJ2-3; no firm D call. The CDR3 sequence is 15 residues long. V dropped 5 bases and J dropped 5 bases, with 17 bases sitting between them. Germline V gene data show CDR1 as SGHTA and CDR2 as FQGNSA. The CDR3 loop reads CASSPYGLSKDTQYF. The CDR3 region has the DNA TGTGCCAGCAGCCCCTACGGCCTTTCAAAAGATACGCAGTATTTT.

The CDR3 region has the DNA TGTGCCAGCAGCGTAGACCCTCGGGCTCAGCCCCAGCATTTT. Encoded protein: CASSVDPRAQPQHF. This chain links TRBV9 with TRBJ1-5; no firm D call. Germline CDR1 SGDLS, CDR2 YYNGEE. The length of the CDR3 is 14 residues. V gave up 0 bases and J gave up 6 bases, with 10 bases separating them. The whole variable domain, remainder taken from reference TRBV9 and TRBJ1-5, is DSGVTQTPKHLITATGQRVTLRCSPRSGDLSVYWYQQSLDQGLQFLIQYYNGEERAKGNILERFSAQQFPDLHSELNLSSLELGDSALYFCASSVDPRAQPQHFGDGTRLSIL.

This clone was detected ten times or more. The rearrangement uses TRBV29-1 and TRBJ2-5; D possibly uses TRBD1 or TRBD2 (5 bases each). The CDR3 contains 13 residues. Germline CDR1 and CDR2: SQVTM and ANQGSEA. The V gene lost 5 bases and the J gene lost 4 bases, with 14 bases spanning the gap. CDR3 amino acids: CSVLRGVGETQYF. DNA for the CDR3: TGCAGCGTTTTAAGGGGAGTGGGAGAGACCCAGTACTTC.

The V gene is TRBV11-2, the J gene TRBJ1-2, with D perhaps TRBD1 (5 bases). The CDR3 is 15 residues long. Germline V gene data show CDR1 as SGHAT and CDR2 as FQNNGV. The V end lost 2 bases, the J end lost 1 base, and 11 bases lay between the germline ends. The CDR3 bases are TGTGCCAGCAGCTTAACAGGAGAGAATAACTATGGCTACACCTTC. This gives the protein CASSLTGENNYGYTF.

The V call is TRBV4-1, the J call TRBJ2-4; 7 bases line up with TRBD2. CDR3 size: 16 residues. J gave up 2 bases and V 0 bases, and 4 bases lay outside the gene matches. The V gene's germline CDR1 is MGHRA and CDR2 YSYEKL. DNA of the CDR3: TGCGCCAGCAGCCAAGAGCTGGGACTACCCAAAAACATTCAGTACTTC. It specifies CASSQELGLPKNIQYF.

The V gene is TRBV29-1, the J gene TRBJ2-3; 13 bases fit TRBD2. The J segment lost 4 bases and the V segment lost 4 bases, leaving 5 bases of the junction unmatched. The CDR3 sequence is 15 residues long. Germline values: CDR1 SQVTM, CDR2 ANQGSEA. The CDR3 reads CSVGGLAGSPDTQYF. CDR3 DNA: TGCAGCGTTGGGGGACTAGCGGGATCTCCAGATACGCAGTATTTT.

In DNA, the CDR3 is TGTGCCAGCAGTGAGCAAAGGACCCAACTGTCGTACGAGCAGTACTTC. This sequence encodes CASSEQRTQLSYEQYF. The gene calls are TRBV6-1 and TRBJ2-7; D remains unclear. The germline V gene encodes CDR1 MNHNS and CDR2 SASEGT. The CDR3 has 16 amino acids. The V end was cut by 3 bases, the J end by 4 bases, with 19 bases between.